This TCR beta chain derives from a study of siplizumab effects on memory and regulatory T cells. The germline gives CDR1 LNHDA, CDR2 SQIVND (reference sequence). V was cut by 6 bases and J by 7 bases, with 18 bases left in between. This CDR3 is 15 amino acids long. Repertoires were generated with immunoSEQ multiplex PCR, while TCRdb's copy carries only in-frame clones and drops some. The sample lists tens of thousands of clones, about 89% occurring once. To note about this clone: The antigen is unknown.

Study-level results: Roughly 75-97% of proliferating CD4+ or CD8+ clones lacked a naive or memory phenotype that could be assigned. Sequences below about 10^-5 frequency were poorly captured, limiting mapping of alloreactive clones.

The specimen was CD8+ T cells sorted from blood. This chain links TRBV19 with TRBJ2-2, with a possible D match to TRBD2 (6 bases). The receptor was isolated from a human donor in good health. The CDR3 bases are TGTGCCAGTAGCCTCGTGGGGGGAACCCTCGGGGAGCTGTTTTTT. It yields the protein CASSLVGGTLGELFF.